This T cell receptor beta chain was identified in a study of blood T cell repertoires in COVID-19. Whole-study context: The United States, Italy and Spain provided the acute and convalescent COVID-19 samples. T cells, B-cell-depleted T cells, or PBMCs supplied cDNA or gDNA.

Cohort placement rested on clinical history that participants reported themselves. The table lists this clone with a count of one. The ends lost 4 bases at V and 0 bases at J; junction bases unmatched: 3. The CDR3 is 15 residues long. CDR1 is MNHNY, CDR2 SVGAGI, per germline (reference sequence). As processed by the authors: The authors estimated nucleated cell counts from reference gene primer amplification. Sequencing used immunoSEQ multiplex PCR; TCRdb keeps in-frame clones, though not all of them. For V, J and clone size, that table is used; D and trimming come from the DNA. The top ten clones hold 2.5% of a sample with 230,000 or so clones, approximately 90% of them seen once.

The rearrangement uses TRBV6-6 and TRBJ2-1; 7 nucleotides agree with TRBD2. The specimen was PBMCs or T cells enriched from blood (not recorded which). This clonotype originated in a woman in her thirties or forties with acute COVID-19. The CDR3, as DNA: TGTGCCAGCAGTTCGGCTAGCGGCTCCTACAATGAGCAGTTCTTC. Residues: CASSSASGSYNEQFF.